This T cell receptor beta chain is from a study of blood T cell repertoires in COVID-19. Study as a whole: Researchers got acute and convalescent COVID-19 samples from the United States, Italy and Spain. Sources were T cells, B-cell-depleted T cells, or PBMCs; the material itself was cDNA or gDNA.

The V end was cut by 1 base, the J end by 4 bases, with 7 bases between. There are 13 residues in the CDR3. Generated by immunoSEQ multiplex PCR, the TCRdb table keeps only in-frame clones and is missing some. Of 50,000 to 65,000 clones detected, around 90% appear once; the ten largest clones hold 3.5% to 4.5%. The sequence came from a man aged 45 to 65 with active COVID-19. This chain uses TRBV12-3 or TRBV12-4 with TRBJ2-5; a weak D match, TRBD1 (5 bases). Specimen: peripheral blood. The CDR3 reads CASSLGRGETQYF. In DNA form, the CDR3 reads TGTGCCAGCAGTTTAGGTAGGGGAGAGACCCAGTACTTC.